The table lists the clone carrying this T cell receptor (beta chain) with many counts. Its antigen is unknown. This sample stems from a study of Ad26.COV2.S vaccination and SARS-CoV-2 variants. Overall study: Into the muscle, Ad26.COV2.S was dosed once or twice, 56 days apart. Findings and limits, study-wide: Comparability of non-spike TCR breadth was observed across vaccine and placebo recipients. Responses of spike-specific T cells (both CD8+ and CD4+) reportedly showed substantial breadth after vaccination.

Deletions cut 2 bases from V and 6 bases from J, with 13 bases between. Germline CDR1 is SNHLY and CDR2 is FYNNEI. The CDR3 totals 14 residues. The sample's treatment: 15 to 20 received Ad26.COV2.S at low or high dose, single or two shots; about 5 received placebo; per-sample allocation not given. The investigators took samples on day 63 after the first vaccine or placebo injection. The donor was a Boston adult aged 18-55 years. The method was immunoSEQ multiplex PCR; TCRdb's version includes in-frame clones alone and lacks a portion of them. The data show about 680,000 clones, roughly 90% seen once. The clonotype originates from a person aged 18-65 years who received the Ad26.COV2.S COVID-19 vaccine or a placebo. Specimen: peripheral blood, collected in a trial of Ad26.COV2.S vaccine versus placebo. V gene TRBV2 combines with J gene TRBJ1-2; the D gene is possibly TRBD1 (5 bases). The CDR3 coding sequence is TGTGCCAGCAGTGAAAGAGCAGGGCAGGATGGCTACACCTTC. Amino acid sequence: CASSERAGQDGYTF.